This is a list of T cell receptor beta chains from one sample in a study of beta chain features in type 1 diabetes. Some clones are missing from TCRdb's copy, which holds only in-frame ones; the method was immunoSEQ multiplex PCR. The sample lists more than 300,000 clones, around 9.3% occurring once. Sequenced material: central memory CD4+ T cells from blood. The receptors here all came from a man aged 25 to 40 with type 1 diabetes. Both conserved end residues are part of each CDR3. A D gene is named only where the DNA matches it firmly. For some rows the clone size is stated as once, few or many, or as a class when expanded; others skip it.

j_call d_call clone_size v_call cdr3_nt cdr3_aa
TRBJ1-2 - - TRBV14 TGTGCCAGCAGCCAGGCAGGGGATGGCTACACCTTC CASSQAGDGYTF
TRBJ2-3 - - TRBV6-5 TGTGCCAGCAGTTACGGTTTAGGGTCTTCAGATACGCAGTATTTT CASSYGLGSSDTQYF
TRBJ2-7 TRBD1 - TRBV29-1 TGCAGCGCATGGACCGGGACAGGGGGCAGAGAGCAGTACTTC CSAWTGTGGREQYF
TRBJ1-1 TRBD1 - TRBV28 TGTGCCAGCAGTGAGGGGGCGGCTTTCTTT CASSEGAAFF
TRBJ2-7 - few TRBV20-1 TGCAGTGCTGCCAGGGCTTTCGAGCAGTACTTC CSAARAFEQYF
TRBJ1-2 - few TRBV29-1 TGCAGCGTTACCGGTCGACGGGATGGCTACACCTTC CSVTGRRDGYTF
TRBJ1-2 TRBD1 few TRBV2 TGTGCCAGCAGTGAAGATCGACAGGGGACAGGGCGTGGCTACACCTTC CASSEDRQGTGRGYTF
TRBJ2-7 - few TRBV7-2 TGTGCCAGCAGCTTAGACAGGGTAGTAGGGGAGCAGTACTTC CASSLDRVVGEQYF
TRBJ1-2 TRBD1 few TRBV30 TGTGCCTGGACAGGGGGAGAATATGGCTACACCTTC CAWTGGEYGYTF
TRBJ2-3 TRBD2 few TRBV10-3 TGTGCCATCAGCGGTAGCGGGGGCACAGATACGCAGTATTTT CAISGSGGTDTQYF
TRBJ1-5 - few TRBV21-1 TGTGCCAGCAGCAAAGGATCAGGACAGCCCCAGCATTTT CASSKGSGQPQHF
TRBJ1-2 TRBD1 - TRBV18 TGTGCCAGCTCATCGGGACAGGACTATGGCTACACCTTC CASSSGQDYGYTF
TRBJ2-1 - - TRBV6-5 TGTGCCAGCAGTTACCGACTTAACAATGAGCAGTTCTTC CASSYRLNNEQFF
TRBJ2-1 - few TRBV5-1 TGCGCCAGTGTCACCGGGACGGAAATCTACAATGAGCAGTTCTTC CASVTGTEIYNEQFF
TRBJ2-5 TRBD2 - TRBV4-1 TGCGCCAGCAGCCAAGGCTCGATAGCGGGGGCTGAGACCCAGTACTTC CASSQGSIAGAETQYF
TRBJ2-2 TRBD1 - TRBV9 TGTGCCAGCAGCGTAGGTGCTAGGACAGGGGGCTCTAACACCGGGGAGCTGTTTTTT CASSVGARTGGSNTGELFF
TRBJ1-2 TRBD1 few TRBV7-2 TGTGCCAGCAGGTCTCGCCGGGACAGGATTTATGGCTACACCTTC CASRSRRDRIYGYTF
TRBJ1-5 - few TRBV28 TGTGCCAGCAGAAAGACAGGTGCCAATCAGCCCCAGCATTTT CASRKTGANQPQHF
TRBJ2-1 TRBD2 few TRBV5-1 TGCGCCAGCAGCCACCAACCGGGACTAGCGGACAATGAGCAGTTCTTC CASSHQPGLADNEQFF
TRBJ2-4 - - TRBV7-2 TGTGCCAGCAGCTTAGGAGGTCTTCTGGACATTCAGTACTTC CASSLGGLLDIQYF
TRBJ2-7 - - TRBV30 TGTGCCTGGAGTGTGTCTTCAGGGGACGAGCAGTACTTC CAWSVSSGDEQYF
TRBJ2-5 - - TRBV10-1 TGCGCCAGCAGTGATGTCGGGGCCCAAGAGACCCAGTACTTC CASSDVGAQETQYF
TRBJ1-2 TRBD1 - TRBV28 TGTGCCAGCAGTTTAGAAGGGGGCGCGTATGGCTACACCTTC CASSLEGGAYGYTF
TRBJ2-2 - - TRBV4-1 TGCGCCAGCAGCCAAGCAGGGACGGTGAACACCGGGGAGCTGTTTTTT CASSQAGTVNTGELFF
TRBJ2-7 TRBD2 - TRBV5-1 TGCGCCAGCAGCCCCCAGGGACTAGCGGGGGGTTACGAGCAGTACTTC CASSPQGLAGGYEQYF
TRBJ2-7 TRBD1 - TRBV10-3 TGTGCCATCAGTGCATCAGGGGGGACAGGGAGCTTCTACGAGCAGTACTTC CAISASGGTGSFYEQYF
TRBJ2-5 TRBD2 - TRBV6-1 TGTGCCAGCAGTGAGGGACTAGCTAAGGGAGAGACCCAGTACTTC CASSEGLAKGETQYF
TRBJ2-3 - - TRBV7-2 TGTGCCAGCAGCTGGGCAGGGGAATTGTCAGATACGCAGTATTTT CASSWAGELSDTQYF
TRBJ2-3 TRBD1 many TRBV2 TGTGCCAGCACGGACAGGGGCACAGATACGCAGTATTTT CASTDRGTDTQYF
TRBJ1-1 TRBD1 few TRBV6-5 TGTGCCAGCACCTGGACAGGGATGAACACTGAAGCTTTCTTT CASTWTGMNTEAFF
TRBJ2-7 TRBD1 - TRBV30 TGTGCCTGCCAGGGACAGGGCCCCTACGAGCAGTACTTC CACQGQGPYEQYF
TRBJ2-7 - - TRBV5-1 TGCGCCAGCAGCTTGGAGGCCAGGGCTTACGAGCAGTACTTC CASSLEARAYEQYF
TRBJ1-1 - few TRBV2 TGTGCCAGCAGTGAAGTCTACACTGAAGCTTTCTTT CASSEVYTEAFF
TRBJ2-3 - few TRBV7-9 TGTGCCAGCAGCACCTACCCCACAGATACGCAGTATTTT CASSTYPTDTQYF
TRBJ1-6 - many TRBV6-5 TGTGCCAGCAGTTACAAGGAGCAAAGTTCACCCCTCCACTTT CASSYKEQSSPLHF
TRBJ1-5 - few TRBV4-3 TGCGCCAGCAGCCAAGATAGTGTGGGCAATCAGCCCCAGCATTTT CASSQDSVGNQPQHF
TRBJ2-3 TRBD2 many TRBV7-2 TGTGCCAGCAGCTTTGACGGGGGGGGCACAGATACGCAGTATTTT CASSFDGGGTDTQYF
TRBJ1-5 TRBD1 few TRBV10-3 TGTGCCATTACTTTTATTCCGGGACAGAGTAAAATGGGCAATCAGCCCCAGCATTTT CAITFIPGQSKMGNQPQHF
TRBJ1-2 - - TRBV9 TGTGCCAGCAGCCATGAAGGGGCGAACTATGGCTACACCTTC CASSHEGANYGYTF
TRBJ2-5 TRBD2 - TRBV2 TGTGCCAGCAGCTCTAGCGGGGGGGCGGAGACCCAGTACTTC CASSSSGGAETQYF
TRBJ1-6 TRBD1 - TRBV19 TGTGCCAGTAGTATCGGGACAGGGGGTAATTCACCCCTCCACTTT CASSIGTGGNSPLHF
TRBJ1-2 TRBD1 - TRBV7-2 TGTGCCAGCAGCTTACCCTGGCAGGGGGCTGATGGCTACACCTTC CASSLPWQGADGYTF
TRBJ1-6 - - TRBV4-3 TGCGCCAGCAGCCAATGGAGCGCCAATTCACCCCTCCACTTT CASSQWSANSPLHF
TRBJ2-7 TRBD1 - TRBV7-2 TGTGCCAGCAGCTCCAAACAGGGGATCCAGGACGAGCAGTACTTC CASSSKQGIQDEQYF
TRBJ2-5 - few TRBV7-9 TGTGCCAGCAGCAGTACCCCGACCCAGTACTTC CASSSTPTQYF
TRBJ2-5 TRBD2 few TRBV2 TGTGCCAGTGGACTAGCGGGGCCAGAGACCCAGTACTTC CASGLAGPETQYF
TRBJ2-7 - many TRBV18 TGTGCCAGCTCGGGTCGCGGGACAGACTCCTACGAGCAGTACTTC CASSGRGTDSYEQYF
TRBJ2-7 TRBD2 many TRBV6-6 TGTGCCAGCACCCTGACTAGCGAAAGGGAGCAGTACTTC CASTLTSEREQYF
TRBJ2-7 TRBD1 many TRBV10-3 TGTGCCATCTGGGACAGCTCCGCCGAGCAGTACTTC CAIWDSSAEQYF
TRBJ1-1 - many TRBV5-1 TGCGCCAGCAAGGTGGACACTGAAGCTTTCTTT CASKVDTEAFF
TRBJ1-2 - - TRBV7-8 TGTGCCAGCAGCTTAATGGCCTATGGCTACACCTTC CASSLMAYGYTF
TRBJ1-2 TRBD1 - TRBV6-1 TGTGCCAGCAGTGACCGACAGGGCTCGATCTATGGCTACACCTTC CASSDRQGSIYGYTF
TRBJ2-5 - - TRBV11-2 TGTGCCAGCAGCTTACAAGCGCCAGAGACCCAGTACTTC CASSLQAPETQYF
TRBJ2-3 - - TRBV7-2 TGTGCCAGCAGCTTAGTAGGCGGCGCAGATACGCAGTATTTT CASSLVGGADTQYF
TRBJ1-4 - - TRBV30 TGTGCCTGGACACAGGAAGGGGCAAAACTGTTTTTT CAWTQEGAKLFF